This T cell receptor beta chain was retrieved from a study of blood T cell repertoires in COVID-19. Study context: Acute and convalescent COVID-19 samples came from the United States, Italy and Spain. In each case, the material was cDNA or gDNA derived from T cells, B-cell-depleted T cells, or PBMCs.

V trimming: 6 bases; J trimming: 1 base; junction bases outside the gene matches: 9. The CDR3 spans 16 residues. The germline V gene encodes CDR1 KGHSH and CDR2 LQKENI. As processed by the authors: Amplification from reference gene primers served as the basis for estimated nucleated cell counts. Only in-frame clones appear in the TCRdb table, and some are missing; sequencing was by immunoSEQ multiplex PCR. V, J and clone size were drawn from that table, and D and trimming were deduced from the DNA. The repertoire has fewer than 35,000 clones, 65% to 90% of them found once; the top ten carry about 1.8%. This clone was detected once.

The chain recombines TRBV18 with TRBJ2-7; 10 bases match TRBD2. Input material: peripheral blood. This clonotype originated in an elderly man with active or convalescent COVID-19. This chain's CDR3 is CASSRTSAGGSYEQYF. The CDR3 nucleotides read TGTGCCAGCTCCAGAACGTCAGCGGGAGGGTCCTACGAGCAGTACTTC. Based on the CDR3 plus reference TRBV18 and TRBJ2-7, the full variable domain is NAGVMQNPRHLVRRRGQEARLRCSPMKGHSHVYWYRQLPEEGLKFMVYLQKENIIDESGMPKERFSAEFPKEGPSILRIQQVVRGDSAAYFCASSRTSAGGSYEQYFGPGTRLTVT.